This T cell receptor beta chain was obtained from a study of graft-versus-host responses after intestinal transplantation. Assay used: immunoSEQ multiplex PCR; TCRdb lists only in-frame clones, some missing. The data show 43,000 or so clones, roughly 94% seen once. With V trimmed by 6 bases and J by 0 bases, 4 bases remained unmatched. This CDR3 is 14 amino acids long. Germline V gene data show CDR1 as MNHEY and CDR2 as SVGAGI. This TCR came from a human patient who received an intestinal transplant, so some T cells may come from the graft donor. The specimen was PBMCs, collected more than 310 days after intestinal transplant. The V gene is TRBV6-5, the J gene TRBJ1-2, with 7 nucleotides matching TRBD1. The DNA for the CDR3 is TGTGCCAGCAGCGGGACAGACGCTAACTATGGCTACACCTTC. Protein: CASSGTDANYGYTF.